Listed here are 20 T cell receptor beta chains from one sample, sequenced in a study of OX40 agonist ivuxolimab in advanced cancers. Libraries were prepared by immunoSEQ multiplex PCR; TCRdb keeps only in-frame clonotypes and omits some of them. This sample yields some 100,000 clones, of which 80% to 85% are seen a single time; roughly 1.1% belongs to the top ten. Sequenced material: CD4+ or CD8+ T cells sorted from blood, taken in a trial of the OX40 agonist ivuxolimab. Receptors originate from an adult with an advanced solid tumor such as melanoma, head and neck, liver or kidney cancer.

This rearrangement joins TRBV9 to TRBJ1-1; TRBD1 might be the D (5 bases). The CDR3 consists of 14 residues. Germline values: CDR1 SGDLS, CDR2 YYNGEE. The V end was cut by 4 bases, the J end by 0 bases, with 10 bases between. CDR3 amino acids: CASSPGPMNTEAFF. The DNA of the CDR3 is TGTGCCAGCAGCCCGGGACCGATGAACACTGAAGCTTTCTTT.

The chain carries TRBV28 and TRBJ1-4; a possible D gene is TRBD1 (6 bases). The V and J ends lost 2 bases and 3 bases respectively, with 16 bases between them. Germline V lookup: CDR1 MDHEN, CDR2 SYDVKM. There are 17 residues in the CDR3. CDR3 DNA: TGTGCCAGCAGTTTAAGGGGCCCGGGGGCGTCTAATGAAAAACTGTTTTTT. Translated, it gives CASSLRGPGASNEKLFF. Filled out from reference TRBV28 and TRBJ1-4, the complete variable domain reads DVKVTQSSRYLVKRTGEKVFLECVQDMDHENMFWYRQDPGLGLRLIYFSYDVKMKEKGDIPEGYSVSREKKERFSLILESASTNQTSMYLCASSLRGPGASNEKLFFGSGTQLSVL.

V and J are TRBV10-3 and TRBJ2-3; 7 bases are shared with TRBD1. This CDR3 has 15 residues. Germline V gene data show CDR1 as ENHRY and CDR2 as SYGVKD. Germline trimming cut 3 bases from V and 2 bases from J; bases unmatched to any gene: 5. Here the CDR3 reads CAISDGQDLTDTQYF. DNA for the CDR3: TGTGCCATCAGTGATGGACAGGACCTCACAGATACGCAGTATTTT.

The CDR3, as DNA: TGTGCCAGCAGTTTACTCCAGACAACTTTCTCTGGAAACACCATATATTTT. Amino acids: CASSLLQTTFSGNTIYF. J is TRBJ1-3 and V is TRBV28; unclear D gene. V lost 2 bases and J lost 0, with 14 bases in between. The germline CDR1 and CDR2 sequences are MDHEN and SYDVKM. This CDR3 region has 17 residues.

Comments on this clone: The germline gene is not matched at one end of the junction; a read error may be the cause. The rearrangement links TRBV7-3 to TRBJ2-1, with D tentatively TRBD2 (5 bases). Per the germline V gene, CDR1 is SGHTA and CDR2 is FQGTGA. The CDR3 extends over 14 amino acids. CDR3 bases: TGTGCCAGCAGCCTAACGGGGTCCTACAATGAGCAGTTCTTC. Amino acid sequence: CASSLTGSYNEQFF.

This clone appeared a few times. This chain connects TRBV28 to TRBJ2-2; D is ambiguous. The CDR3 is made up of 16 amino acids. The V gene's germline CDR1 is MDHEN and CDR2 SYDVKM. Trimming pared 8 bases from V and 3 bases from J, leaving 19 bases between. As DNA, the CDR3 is TGTGCCAGCTACTCGTATAGGGATCCTTACACCGGGGAGCTGTTTTTT. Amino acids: CASYSYRDPYTGELFF.

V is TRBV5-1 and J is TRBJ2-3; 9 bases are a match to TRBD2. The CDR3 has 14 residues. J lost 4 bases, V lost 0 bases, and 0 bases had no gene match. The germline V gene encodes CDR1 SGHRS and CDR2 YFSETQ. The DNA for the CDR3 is TGCGCCAGCAGCTTGGGACTAGCGGCAGATACGCAGTATTTT. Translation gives CASSLGLAADTQYF.

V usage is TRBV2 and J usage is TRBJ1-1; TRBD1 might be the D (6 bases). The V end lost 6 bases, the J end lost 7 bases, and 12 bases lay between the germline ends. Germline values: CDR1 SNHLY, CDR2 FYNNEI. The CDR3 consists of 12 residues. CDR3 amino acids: CASRGDTNEAFF. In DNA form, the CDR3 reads TGTGCCAGCAGAGGGGACACCAATGAAGCTTTCTTT.

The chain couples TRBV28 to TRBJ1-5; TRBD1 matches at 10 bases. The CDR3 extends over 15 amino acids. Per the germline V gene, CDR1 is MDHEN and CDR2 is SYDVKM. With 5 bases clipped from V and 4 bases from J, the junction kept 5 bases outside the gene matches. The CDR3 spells CASSPGDRGNQPQHF. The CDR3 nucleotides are TGTGCCAGCAGTCCAGGGGACAGGGGAAATCAGCCCCAGCATTTT.

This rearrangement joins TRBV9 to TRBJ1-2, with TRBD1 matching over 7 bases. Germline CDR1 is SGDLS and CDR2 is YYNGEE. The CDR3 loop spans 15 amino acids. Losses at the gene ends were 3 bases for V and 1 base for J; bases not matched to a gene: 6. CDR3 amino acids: CASSGTGEDNYGYTF. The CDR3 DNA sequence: TGTGCCAGCAGCGGTACAGGGGAGGATAACTATGGCTACACCTTC.

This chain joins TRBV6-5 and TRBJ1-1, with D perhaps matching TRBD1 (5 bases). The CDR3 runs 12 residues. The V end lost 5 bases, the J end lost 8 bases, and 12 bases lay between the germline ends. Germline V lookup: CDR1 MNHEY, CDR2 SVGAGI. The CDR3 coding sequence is TGTGCCAGCAGTAACCCGTCAGGGGAAGCTTTCTTT. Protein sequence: CASSNPSGEAFF.

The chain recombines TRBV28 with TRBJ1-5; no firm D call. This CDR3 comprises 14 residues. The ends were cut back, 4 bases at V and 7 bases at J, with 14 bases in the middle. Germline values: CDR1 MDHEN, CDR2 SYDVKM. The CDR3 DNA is TGTGCCAGCAGTTCATCGACGTGGGCCCAGCCCCAGCATTTT. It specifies CASSSSTWAQPQHF. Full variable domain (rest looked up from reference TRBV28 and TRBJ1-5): DVKVTQSSRYLVKRTGEKVFLECVQDMDHENMFWYRQDPGLGLRLIYFSYDVKMKEKGDIPEGYSVSREKKERFSLILESASTNQTSMYLCASSSSTWAQPQHFGDGTRLSIL.

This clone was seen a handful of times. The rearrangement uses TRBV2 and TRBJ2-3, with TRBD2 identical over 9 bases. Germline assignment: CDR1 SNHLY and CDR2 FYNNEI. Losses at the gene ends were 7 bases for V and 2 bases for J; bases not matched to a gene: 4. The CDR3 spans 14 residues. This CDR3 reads CASIPSGITDTQYF. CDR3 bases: TGTGCCAGCATTCCTAGCGGGATCACAGATACGCAGTATTTT. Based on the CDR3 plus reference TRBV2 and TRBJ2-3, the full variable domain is EPEVTQTPSHQVTQMGQEVILRCVPISNHLYFYWYRQILGQKVEFLVSFYNNEISEKSEIFDDQFSVERPDGSNFTLKIRSTKLEDSAMYFCASIPSGITDTQYFGPGTRLTVL.

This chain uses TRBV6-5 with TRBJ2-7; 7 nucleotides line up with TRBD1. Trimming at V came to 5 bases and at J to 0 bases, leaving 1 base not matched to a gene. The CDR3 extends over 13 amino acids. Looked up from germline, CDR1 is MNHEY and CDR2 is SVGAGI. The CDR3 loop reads CASSRQGSYEQYF. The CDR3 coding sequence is TGTGCCAGCAGTCGACAGGGCTCCTACGAGCAGTACTTC.

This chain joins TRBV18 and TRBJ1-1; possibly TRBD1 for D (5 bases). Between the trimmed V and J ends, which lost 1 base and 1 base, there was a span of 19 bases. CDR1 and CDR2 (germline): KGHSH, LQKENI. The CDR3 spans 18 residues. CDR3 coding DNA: TGTGCCAGCTCACCACTAGCGGGGCACCTTACCTCGAACACTGAAGCTTTCTTT. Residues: CASSPLAGHLTSNTEAFF.

The chain's CDR3 is CASSEGLAGVHEQYF. The CDR3 DNA is TGTGCCAGCAGCGAGGGACTAGCGGGGGTTCACGAGCAGTACTTC. The V call is TRBV2, the J call TRBJ2-7, with 14 positions matching TRBD2. From germline, CDR1 is SNHLY and CDR2 FYNNEI. This CDR3 has 15 residues. Unmatched junction bases numbered 6, after V lost 6 bases and J lost 5 bases.

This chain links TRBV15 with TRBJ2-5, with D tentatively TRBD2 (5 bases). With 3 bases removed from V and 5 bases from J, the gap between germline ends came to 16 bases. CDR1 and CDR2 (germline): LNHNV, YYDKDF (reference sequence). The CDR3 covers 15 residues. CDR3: CATSSLQEKRETQYF. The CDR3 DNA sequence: TGTGCCACCAGCAGTCTTCAGGAGAAGCGGGAGACCCAGTACTTC.

In DNA form, the CDR3 reads TGTGCCAGCAGCTTCGGACAGCAAACGGGGACCCAGTACTTC. Amino acid sequence: CASSFGQQTGTQYF. The V and J genes are TRBV5-6 and TRBJ2-5; TRBD1 is a possible D gene (6 bases). The CDR3 is 14 amino acids. V was pared by 2 bases and J by 7 bases, with 15 bases between. CDR1 is SGHDT, CDR2 YYEEEE, per germline. The whole variable domain, filled in from reference TRBV5-6 and TRBJ2-5, reads DAGVTQSPTHLIKTRGQQVTLRCSPKSGHDTVSWYQQALGQGPQFIFQYYEEEERQRGNFPDRFSGHQFPNYSSELNVNALLLGDSALYLCASSFGQQTGTQYFGPGTRLLVL.

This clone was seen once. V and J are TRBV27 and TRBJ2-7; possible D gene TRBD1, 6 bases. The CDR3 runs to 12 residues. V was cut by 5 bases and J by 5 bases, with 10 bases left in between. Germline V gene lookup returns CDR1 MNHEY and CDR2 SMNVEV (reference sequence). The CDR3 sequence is CASSTDRNEQYF. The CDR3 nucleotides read TGTGCCAGCAGTACCGACAGGAACGAGCAGTACTTC.

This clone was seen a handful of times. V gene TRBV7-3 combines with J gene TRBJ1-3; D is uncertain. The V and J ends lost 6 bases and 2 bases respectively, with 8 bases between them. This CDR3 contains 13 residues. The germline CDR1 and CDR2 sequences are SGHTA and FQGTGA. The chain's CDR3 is CASSLEAGNTIYF. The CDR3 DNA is TGTGCCAGCAGTCTGGAAGCTGGAAACACCATATATTTT.